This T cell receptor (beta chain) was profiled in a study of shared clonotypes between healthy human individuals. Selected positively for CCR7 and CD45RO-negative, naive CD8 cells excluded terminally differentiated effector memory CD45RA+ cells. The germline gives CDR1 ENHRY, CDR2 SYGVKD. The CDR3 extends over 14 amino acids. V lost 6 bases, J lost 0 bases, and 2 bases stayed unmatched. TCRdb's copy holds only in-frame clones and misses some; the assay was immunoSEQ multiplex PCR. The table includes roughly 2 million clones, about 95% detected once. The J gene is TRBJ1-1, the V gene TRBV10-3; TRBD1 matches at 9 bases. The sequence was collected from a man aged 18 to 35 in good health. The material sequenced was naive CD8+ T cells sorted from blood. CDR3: CAIRGQGLNTEAFF. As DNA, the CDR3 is TGTGCCATCAGGGGACAGGGTTTGAACACTGAAGCTTTCTTT.